This T cell receptor (beta chain) was observed in a study of blood T cell repertoires in COVID-19. This CDR3 has 12 amino acids. Germline trimming cut 8 bases from V and 10 bases from J; bases unmatched to any gene: 11. Germline CDR1 and CDR2: SNHLY and FYNNEI. Generated by immunoSEQ multiplex PCR, the TCRdb table keeps only in-frame clones and is missing some. The sample shows fewer than 200,000 clones, about 85% of them seen only once. This sequence was found in a man in his fifties or sixties who had recovered from COVID-19. Sequenced material: peripheral blood. The J gene is TRBJ2-7, the V gene TRBV2; 7 nucleotides line up with TRBD2. The CDR3 bases are TGTGCCAGCGCTAGGGGACTATCCGCCCAGTACTTC. Protein product: CASARGLSAQYF.